This passage covers 27 T cell receptor beta chains from one sample sequenced in a study of blood T cell repertoires in COVID-19. Assay used: immunoSEQ multiplex PCR; TCRdb lists only in-frame clones, some missing. The table has 200,000 to 250,000 clones, 82% seen once. Sequencing input: PBMCs or T cells enriched from blood (not recorded which). These receptors were obtained from a woman between 55 and 75 years old who had recovered from COVID-19.

The J gene is TRBJ1-4, the V gene TRBV18, with a tentative D call TRBD1 (5 bases). Trimming left V 1 base short and J 1 base short, with 22 bases between. The CDR3 length is 20 residues. Germline V CDR1 and CDR2: KGHSH, LQKENI. CDR3 sequence (DNA): TGTGCCAGCTCACCACGTACGGGGGGTGATATAGGAGGAACTAATGAAAAACTGTTTTTT. This codes for CASSPRTGGDIGGTNEKLFF.

V is TRBV2 and J is TRBJ1-5; 9 positions agree with TRBD1. This CDR3 contains 14 residues. Germline values: CDR1 SNHLY, CDR2 FYNNEI. V shed 7 bases, J shed 7 bases, and the junction held 8 bases outside the gene matches. For the CDR3, the DNA is TGTGCCAGCAAAACCGGGACAGGGATACAGCCCCAGCATTTT. It yields the protein CASKTGTGIQPQHF.

The chain couples TRBV18 to TRBJ1-2; D is uncertain. Germline CDR1 reads KGHSH; CDR2 reads LQKENI. This CDR3 comprises 15 residues. V gave up 0 bases and J gave up 5 bases, with 13 bases separating them. The CDR3 sequence is CASSPPAGWAYGYTF. In nucleotides, the CDR3 is TGTGCCAGCTCACCACCCGCGGGGTGGGCATATGGCTACACCTTC.

This chain links TRBV7-6 with TRBJ1-5; TRBD1 matches at 7 bases. The V and J ends lost 2 bases and 5 bases, in that order; junction bases with no gene match: 6. Looked up from germline, CDR1 is SGHVS and CDR2 is FNYEAQ. This CDR3 comprises 15 residues. The CDR3 bases are TGTGCCAGCAGCTTAACCGACAGGGCTTATCAGCCCCAGCATTTT. Protein product: CASSLTDRAYQPQHF.

V and J are TRBV11-2 and TRBJ2-5; D is perhaps TRBD1 (5 bases). The V and J ends lost 1 base and 1 base respectively, with 13 bases between them. The CDR3 covers 16 residues. Germline CDR1 reads SGHAT; CDR2 reads FQNNGV. The DNA for the CDR3 is TGTGCCAGCAGCTTAGGGACGTGGGGCCCCCAAGAGACCCAGTACTTC. This translates into CASSLGTWGPQETQYF.

The chain couples TRBV2 to TRBJ1-5; 7 bases line up with TRBD1. V dropped 3 bases and J dropped 7; count of bases not matched to a gene: 6. The CDR3 covers 14 residues. Per the germline V gene, CDR1 is SNHLY and CDR2 is FYNNEI. The CDR3 region has the DNA TGTGCCAGCAGTGAGACAGGGAGAGACCAGCCCCAGCATTTT. It translates to CASSETGRDQPQHF.

The chain recombines TRBV19 with TRBJ1-2; weak D call: TRBD1 (6 bases). The germline V gene has CDR1 LNHDA and CDR2 SQIVND (reference sequence). Trimming took 1 base from V and 6 from J, leaving 9 bases between them. CDR3 length equals 13 residues. The CDR3 DNA sequence: TGTGCCAGTAGTATAGTCAGGGGCGATGGCTACACCTTC. This codes for CASSIVRGDGYTF.

The J gene is TRBJ2-1, the V gene TRBV3-1 (or the pseudogene TRBV3-2); 8 bases are a match to TRBD2. Germline V gene sequence: CDR1 LGHDT, CDR2 YNNKEL (reference sequence). Trimming removed 5 bases from V and 5 bases from J; junction bases left unmatched: 5. The CDR3 loop spans 14 amino acids. The chain's CDR3 is CASSETSGDNEQFF. DNA of the CDR3: TGTGCCAGCAGCGAAACTAGCGGTGACAATGAGCAGTTCTTC.

This sequence joins TRBV5-4 and TRBJ1-3; tentative D call: TRBD1 (6 bases). Trimming removed 0 bases at V and 4 bases at J, with 8 bases between. The germline V gene encodes CDR1 SGHNT and CDR2 YYREEE (reference sequence). This CDR3 is built from 14 residues. CDR3 residues: CASSLGTAGNTIYF. For the CDR3, the DNA is TGTGCCAGCAGCTTGGGGACAGCAGGAAACACCATATATTTT.

This CDR3 is CASSSVQGYGYTF. The CDR3 coding sequence is TGTGCCAGCAGCTCCGTACAGGGGTACGGCTACACCTTC. The gene calls are TRBV7-9 and TRBJ1-2; 7 nucleotides agree with TRBD1. The CDR3 loop spans 13 amino acids. Germline CDR1 is SEHNR and CDR2 is FQNEAQ (reference sequence). V lost 4 bases, J lost 8 bases, and 7 bases stayed unmatched.

The chain joins TRBV5-1 to TRBJ2-1, with 9 bases lining up with TRBD2. CDR1 is SGHRS and CDR2 is YFSETQ in the germline V gene. This CDR3 contains 15 residues. V was pared by 0 bases and J by 2 bases, with 0 bases of the junction left unmatched. CDR3: CASSLVAGAYNEQFF. In DNA, the CDR3 is TGCGCCAGCAGCTTGGTAGCGGGGGCCTACAATGAGCAGTTCTTC.

The chain recombines TRBV11-2 with TRBJ1-2; D is ambiguous. V lost 1 base, J lost 4 bases, and 10 bases lay in between. This CDR3 has 14 residues. Germline values: CDR1 SGHAT, CDR2 FQNNGV. CDR3 in amino acids: CASSLAREGYGYTF. The DNA for the CDR3 is TGTGCCAGCAGCTTAGCGAGGGAGGGCTATGGCTACACCTTC. The whole variable domain, remainder taken from reference TRBV11-2 and TRBJ1-2, is EAGVAQSPRYKIIEKRQSVAFWCNPISGHATLYWYQQILGQGPKLLIQFQNNGVVDDSQLPKDRFSAERLKGVDSTLKIQPAKLEDSAVYLCASSLAREGYGYTFGSGTRLTVV.

The chain links TRBV7-9 to TRBJ1-2; TRBD1 aligns across 11 bases. CDR3 length: 15 amino acids. Germline trimming cut 4 bases from V and 4 bases from J; bases unmatched to any gene: 5. Germline V CDR1 and CDR2: SEHNR, FQNEAQ (reference sequence). For the CDR3, the DNA is TGTGCCAGCAGCTCGGGGACAGGGGGAGCCTATGGCTACACCTTC. Its protein is CASSSGTGGAYGYTF. The whole variable domain, filled in from reference TRBV7-9 and TRBJ1-2, reads DTGVSQNPRHKITKRGQNVTFRCDPISEHNRLYWYRQTLGQGPEFLTYFQNEAQLEKSRLLSDRFSAERPKGSFSTLEIQRTEQGDSAMYLCASSSGTGGAYGYTFGSGTRLTVV.

The chain joins TRBV18 to TRBJ2-5; TRBD1 is a possible D gene (6 bases). This CDR3 comprises 15 residues. CDR1 KGHSH and CDR2 LQKENI come from the germline V gene. Trimming removed 0 bases at V and 5 bases at J, with 13 bases between. As DNA, the CDR3 is TGTGCCAGCTCACCACCCGCCAGGGGACGGGAGACCCAGTACTTC. This translates into CASSPPARGRETQYF. The full variable domain, with the rest looked up from reference TRBV18 and TRBJ2-5, is NAGVMQNPRHLVRRRGQEARLRCSPMKGHSHVYWYRQLPEEGLKFMVYLQKENIIDESGMPKERFSAEFPKEGPSILRIQQVVRGDSAAYFCASSPPARGRETQYFGPGTRLLVL.

This clone was detected only a few times. The CDR3 sequence is CATRGGSGNQPQHF. CDR3 DNA sequence: TGTGCCACACGAGGAGGGTCTGGCAATCAGCCCCAGCATTTT. The chain joins TRBV10-3 to TRBJ1-5; D uncertain. The V end lost 10 bases, the J end lost 2 bases, and 15 bases lay between the germline ends. The CDR3 is 14 residues long. The V gene's germline CDR1 is ENHRY and CDR2 SYGVKD.

This clone was found many times. V and J are TRBV10-1 and TRBJ2-5, with 8 positions matching TRBD1. This CDR3 comprises 15 residues. CDR1 is WNHNN and CDR2 is SYGVQD in the germline V gene (reference sequence). Trimming took 3 bases from V and 5 from J; bases not matched to a gene: 8. CDR3 DNA: TGCGCCAGCAGTGACGGTAACAGGGGGATCGAGACCCAGTACTTC. Translation gives CASSDGNRGIETQYF.

The gene calls are TRBV24-1 and TRBJ2-2; 8 bases map to TRBD1. J was trimmed by 4 bases and V by 5 bases; bases with no gene match: 20. The CDR3 sequence is 20 residues long. The germline gives CDR1 KGHDR, CDR2 SFDVKD. CDR3 amino acids: CATSGPPSGQAYVGTGELFF. The DNA for the CDR3 is TGTGCCACCAGTGGCCCCCCTTCGGGACAGGCCTATGTGGGCACCGGGGAGCTGTTTTTT.

In this sample, this clone turned up once. This chain joins TRBV9 and TRBJ2-6; 8 bases match TRBD1. The CDR3 is 14 amino acids. Per germline, CDR1 SGDLS and CDR2 YYNGEE. V was pared by 2 bases and J by 8 bases, with 3 bases of the junction left unmatched. CDR3 sequence: CASSVTGETNVLTF. The DNA of the CDR3 is TGTGCCAGCAGCGTGACAGGGGAAACCAACGTCCTGACTTTC.

In this sample, this clone turned up a few times. The chain links TRBV7-9 to TRBJ1-3; 8 nucleotides match TRBD1. The CDR3 is made up of 16 amino acids. CDR1 and CDR2 (germline): SEHNR, FQNEAQ (reference sequence). The V gene end was trimmed by 4 bases and the J gene end by 3 bases; junction bases not matched to a gene: 8. This chain's CDR3 is CASSSEGRGRGNTIYF. CDR3 in DNA: TGTGCCAGCAGCTCCGAGGGCAGGGGGCGTGGAAACACCATATATTTT.

This clone appeared a few times. The gene calls are TRBV5-1 and TRBJ2-2, with 10 positions matching TRBD1. The junction had 8 bases not matched to a gene; V was cut back by 0 bases and J by 6 bases. This CDR3 comprises 17 residues. Per the germline V gene, CDR1 is SGHRS and CDR2 is YFSETQ. CDR3 nucleotide sequence: TGCGCCAGCAGCTTGGTAAAGACAGGGGGCCAAGCCGGGGAGCTGTTTTTT. Amino acids: CASSLVKTGGQAGELFF.

This clone was recorded a few times. The rearrangement links TRBV27 to TRBJ2-1; a possible D gene is TRBD2 (5 bases). V lost 5 bases and J 2 bases, leaving 10 bases between the germline ends. Germline lookup yields CDR1 MNHEY and CDR2 SMNVEV (reference sequence). The CDR3 is 14 residues long. CDR3 sequence: CASSPLGTYNEQFF. In nucleotides, the CDR3 is TGTGCCAGCAGTCCCCTCGGGACCTACAATGAGCAGTTCTTC.

The rearrangement links TRBV7-9 to TRBJ1-5; TRBD1 aligns across 8 bases. The CDR3 loop spans 15 amino acids. Germline CDR1 and CDR2: SEHNR and FQNEAQ (reference sequence). V gave up 2 bases and J gave up 4 bases; unmatched junction bases: 4. The CDR3 loop reads CASSLQDRENQPQHF. The CDR3 DNA sequence: TGTGCCAGCAGCTTACAGGACAGGGAGAATCAGCCCCAGCATTTT.

The rearrangement joins TRBV4-1 to TRBJ2-3; 12 bases match TRBD1. Losses at the gene ends were 3 bases for V and 4 bases for J; bases not matched to a gene: 2. Germline V gives CDR1 MGHRA, CDR2 YSYEKL. This CDR3 contains 15 residues. This CDR3 is CASSQGQGAADTQYF. CDR3 coding DNA: TGCGCCAGCAGCCAGGGACAGGGGGCCGCAGATACGCAGTATTTT.

The V call is TRBV12-5, the J call TRBJ2-3; TRBD2 aligns across 8 bases. Germline CDR1 reads LGHNT; CDR2 reads FRNRAP. With V trimmed by 5 bases and J by 1 base, 5 bases remained unmatched. The CDR3 loop spans 15 amino acids. CDR3 loop: CASGRATSGTDTQYF. CDR3 nucleotides: TGTGCTAGTGGTCGGGCGACTAGCGGCACAGATACGCAGTATTTT.

The chain is built from TRBV6-6 and TRBJ2-7, with 10 bases that match TRBD1. The CDR3 length is 14 residues. J was trimmed by 6 bases and V by 7 bases; bases with no gene match: 9. The germline V gene encodes CDR1 MNHNY and CDR2 SVGAGI (reference sequence). CDR3: CASTPRGTGAEQYF. DNA of the CDR3: TGTGCCAGCACCCCTCGTGGGACAGGGGCCGAGCAGTACTTC.

The chain employs TRBV25-1 and TRBJ2-2; possibly TRBD2 for D (5 bases). V lost 2 bases to trimming and J lost 3 bases, with 10 bases between them. Germline assignment: CDR1 MGHDK and CDR2 SYGVNS. CDR3 length equals 15 residues. CDR3 bases: TGTGCCAGCAGTGAACCCGGCGGGTACACCGGGGAGCTGTTTTTT. This translates into CASSEPGGYTGELFF.

V gene TRBV21-1 combines with J gene TRBJ1-4; the table's D call, TRBD1, has no DNA check behind it. TRBV21-1 is listed as a pseudogene. The CDR3 has 13 amino acids. CDR3 nucleotides: TGTGCCAGTTCCAGGGGCTCTAATGAAAAACTGTTTTTT. Translation: CASSRGSNEKLFF.